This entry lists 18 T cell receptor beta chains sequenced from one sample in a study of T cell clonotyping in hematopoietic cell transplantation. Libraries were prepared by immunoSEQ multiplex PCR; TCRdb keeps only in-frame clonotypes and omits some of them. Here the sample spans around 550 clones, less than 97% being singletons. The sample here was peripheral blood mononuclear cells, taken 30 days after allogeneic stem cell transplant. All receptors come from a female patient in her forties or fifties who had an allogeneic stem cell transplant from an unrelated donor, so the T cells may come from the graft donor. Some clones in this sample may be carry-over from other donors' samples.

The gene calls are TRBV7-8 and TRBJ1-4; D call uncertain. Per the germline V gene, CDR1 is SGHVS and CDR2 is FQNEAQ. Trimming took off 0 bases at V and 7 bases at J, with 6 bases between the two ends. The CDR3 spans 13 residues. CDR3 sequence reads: CASSLAGFEKLFF. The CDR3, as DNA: TGTGCCAGCAGCTTAGCGGGCTTTGAAAAACTGTTTTTT.

CDR3 protein: CASSHTGGGNEQFF. The CDR3 DNA reads as TGTGCCAGCAGCCATACAGGGGGAGGCAATGAGCAGTTCTTC. The rearrangement uses TRBV5-4 and TRBJ2-1; 8 bases agree with TRBD1. Losses at the gene ends were 4 bases for V and 6 bases for J; bases not matched to a gene: 6. The germline V gene encodes CDR1 SGHNT and CDR2 YYREEE (reference sequence). CDR3 length: 14 amino acids.

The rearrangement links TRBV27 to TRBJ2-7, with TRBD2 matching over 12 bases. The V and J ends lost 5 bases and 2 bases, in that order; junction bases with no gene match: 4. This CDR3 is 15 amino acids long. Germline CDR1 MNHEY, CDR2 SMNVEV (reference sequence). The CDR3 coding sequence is TGTGCCAGCAGTATGAGGACTAGCGGGACCTACGAGCAGTACTTC. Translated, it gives CASSMRTSGTYEQYF.

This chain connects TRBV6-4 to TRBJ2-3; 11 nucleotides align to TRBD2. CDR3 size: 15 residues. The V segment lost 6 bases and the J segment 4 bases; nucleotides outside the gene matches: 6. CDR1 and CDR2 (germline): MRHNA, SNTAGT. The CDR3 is CASSPTSGSSDTQYF. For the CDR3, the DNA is TGTGCCAGCAGCCCTACTAGCGGGAGCTCAGATACGCAGTATTTT.

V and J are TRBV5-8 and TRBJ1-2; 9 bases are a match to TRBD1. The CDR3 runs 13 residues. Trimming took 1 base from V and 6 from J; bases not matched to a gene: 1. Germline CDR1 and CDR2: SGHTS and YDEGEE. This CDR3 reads CASSLNRGHGYTF. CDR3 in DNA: TGTGCCAGCAGCTTGAACAGGGGGCATGGCTACACCTTC.

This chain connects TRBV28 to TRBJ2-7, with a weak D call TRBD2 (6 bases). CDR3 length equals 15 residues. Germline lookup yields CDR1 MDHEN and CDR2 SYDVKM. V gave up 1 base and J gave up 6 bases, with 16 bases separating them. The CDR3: CASSLSGSSISEQYF. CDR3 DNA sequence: TGTGCCAGCAGTTTATCCGGGAGCTCCATCTCCGAGCAGTACTTC.

The CDR3, as DNA: TGTGCCAGCAGTGTGTGGCAAAACACCGGGGAGCTGTTTTTT. This codes for CASSVWQNTGELFF. The chain recombines TRBV6-1 with TRBJ2-2; D is ambiguous. Trimming stripped 4 bases from V and 2 bases from J, with 8 bases between. Germline values: CDR1 MNHNS, CDR2 SASEGT. The CDR3 is made up of 14 amino acids.

CDR3 nucleotides: TGTGCCAGCAGCTATGGCTTCGGAGAGACCCAGTACTTC. It yields the protein CASSYGFGETQYF. V gene TRBV11-1 combines with J gene TRBJ2-5; no clear D. Trimming removed 4 bases from V and 4 bases from J, with 10 bases in between. CDR3 length: 13 residues. Germline values: CDR1 SGHAT, CDR2 FQDESV (reference sequence).

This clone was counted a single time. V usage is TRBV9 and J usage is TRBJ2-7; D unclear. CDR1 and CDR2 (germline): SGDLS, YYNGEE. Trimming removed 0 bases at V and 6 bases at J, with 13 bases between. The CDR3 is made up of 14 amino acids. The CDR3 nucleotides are TGTGCCAGCAGCGTAGATCTCAACTTGGGCGAGCAGTACTTC. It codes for CASSVDLNLGEQYF.

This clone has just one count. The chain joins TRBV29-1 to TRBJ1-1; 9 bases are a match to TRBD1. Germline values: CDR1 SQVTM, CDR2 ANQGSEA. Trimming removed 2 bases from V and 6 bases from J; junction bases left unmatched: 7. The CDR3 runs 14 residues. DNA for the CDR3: TGCAGCGTTGAACGACAGGGGGAGTCTTCTGAAGCTTTCTTT. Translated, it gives CSVERQGESSEAFF.

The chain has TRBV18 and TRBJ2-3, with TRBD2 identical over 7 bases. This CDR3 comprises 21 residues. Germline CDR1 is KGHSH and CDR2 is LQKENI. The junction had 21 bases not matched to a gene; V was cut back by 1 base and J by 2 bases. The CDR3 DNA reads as TGTGCCAGCTCACCACGAAAAGGGAATAGAGCGGGGCAAAACCTCACAGATACGCAGTATTTT. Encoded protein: CASSPRKGNRAGQNLTDTQYF.

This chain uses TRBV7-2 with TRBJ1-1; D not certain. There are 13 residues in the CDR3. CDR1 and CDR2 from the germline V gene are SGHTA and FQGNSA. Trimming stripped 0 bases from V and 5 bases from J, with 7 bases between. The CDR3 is CASSLAVGTEAFF. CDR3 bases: TGTGCCAGCAGCTTAGCGGTCGGAACTGAAGCTTTCTTT.

The CDR3 DNA is TGTGCCAGCACCCCTTGTTGGTGCCCAGGGCAAGAGACCCAGTACTTC. It is translated as CASTPCWCPGQETQYF. The chain carries TRBV21-1 and TRBJ2-5; the D call TRBD1 from the table was never checked on the DNA. TRBV21-1 is classified as a pseudogene. The CDR3 has 16 residues.

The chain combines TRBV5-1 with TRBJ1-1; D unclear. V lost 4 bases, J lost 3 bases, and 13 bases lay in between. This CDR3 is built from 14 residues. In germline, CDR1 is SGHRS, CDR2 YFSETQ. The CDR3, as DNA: TGCGCCAGCAGCGAGGTTGTACAGCACACTGAAGCTTTCTTT. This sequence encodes CASSEVVQHTEAFF.

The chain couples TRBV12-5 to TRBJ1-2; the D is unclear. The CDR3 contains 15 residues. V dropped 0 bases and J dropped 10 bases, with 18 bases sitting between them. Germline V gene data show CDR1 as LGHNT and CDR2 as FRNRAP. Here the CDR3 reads CASGLVGPPALNYTF. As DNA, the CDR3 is TGTGCTAGTGGTTTGGTTGGCCCGCCAGCCTTAAACTACACCTTC.

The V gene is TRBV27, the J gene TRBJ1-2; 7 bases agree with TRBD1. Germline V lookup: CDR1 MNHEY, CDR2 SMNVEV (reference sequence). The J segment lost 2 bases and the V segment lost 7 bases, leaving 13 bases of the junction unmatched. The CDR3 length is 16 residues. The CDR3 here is CASTPGGGKSNYGYTF. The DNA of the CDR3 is TGTGCCAGCACCCCAGGGGGAGGGAAAAGCAACTATGGCTACACCTTC.

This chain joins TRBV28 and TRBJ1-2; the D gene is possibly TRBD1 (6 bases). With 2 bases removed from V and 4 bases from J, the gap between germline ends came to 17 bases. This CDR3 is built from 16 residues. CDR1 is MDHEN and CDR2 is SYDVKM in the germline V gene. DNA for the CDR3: TGTGCCAGCAGTTTAGGGGCTACAGGGAGGACCTATGGCTACACCTTC. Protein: CASSLGATGRTYGYTF.

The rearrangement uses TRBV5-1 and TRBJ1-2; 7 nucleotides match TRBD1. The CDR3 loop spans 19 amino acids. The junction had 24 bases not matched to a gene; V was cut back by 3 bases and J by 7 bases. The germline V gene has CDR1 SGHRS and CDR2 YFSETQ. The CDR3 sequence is CASSSPTGTPRPPMVGYTF. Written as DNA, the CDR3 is TGCGCCAGCAGCTCACCGACAGGGACCCCGAGGCCCCCCATGGTTGGCTACACCTTC.